Listed here is a single T cell receptor beta chain. This record belongs to a study of blood T cell repertoires in COVID-19. The CDR3 is 14 amino acids. Germline CDR1 is MDHEN and CDR2 is SYDVKM. V gave up 7 bases and J gave up 7 bases, with 19 bases separating them. Individuals aged about 18 to 100 years were recruited from 24 US areas. As handled by the study authors: Estimation of nucleated cell counts was performed using reference gene primer amplification. Here immunoSEQ multiplex PCR was the method, and the copy in TCRdb shows in-frame clones only, minus some. The V and J calls and the clone size are those of that table, but D and trimming were determined from the DNA. The table lists 200,000 to 250,000 clones, about 83% of them singletons.

The sequence derives from a woman in her 50s who had been exposed to COVID-19. V usage is TRBV28 and J usage is TRBJ1-2, with D hard to call. Material for sequencing was PBMCs or T cells enriched from blood (not recorded which). In DNA, the CDR3 is TGTGCCAGCACCTCCCTCTTCAAGGAGGCTGGCTACACCTTC. Its protein is CASTSLFKEAGYTF.